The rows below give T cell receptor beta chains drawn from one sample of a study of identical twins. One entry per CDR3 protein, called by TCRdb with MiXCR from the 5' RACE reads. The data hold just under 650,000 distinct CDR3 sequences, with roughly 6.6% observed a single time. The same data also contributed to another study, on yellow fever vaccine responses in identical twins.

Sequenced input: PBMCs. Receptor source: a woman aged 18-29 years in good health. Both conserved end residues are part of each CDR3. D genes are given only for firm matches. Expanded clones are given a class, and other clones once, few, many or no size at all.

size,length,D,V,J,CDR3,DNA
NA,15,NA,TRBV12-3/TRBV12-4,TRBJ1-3,CASSLAGKSGNTIYF,TGTGCCAGCAGCCTAGCAGGGAAATCTGGAAACACCATATATTTT
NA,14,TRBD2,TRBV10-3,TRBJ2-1,CAIFSGRAYNEQFF,TGTGCCATCTTTAGCGGGAGGGCCTACAATGAGCAGTTCTTC
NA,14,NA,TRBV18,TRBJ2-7,CASSPAAGTYEQYF,TGTGCCAGCTCACCAGCGGCAGGGACCTACGAGCAGTACTTC
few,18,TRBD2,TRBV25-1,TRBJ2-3,CASSEWYGSGGQSNTQYF,TGTGCCAGCAGTGAATGGTATGGTAGCGGGGGACAGAGCAATACGCAGTATTTT
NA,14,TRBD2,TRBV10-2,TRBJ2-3,CASGLAGSTDTQYF,TGCGCCAGCGGACTAGCGGGGTCCACAGATACGCAGTATTTT
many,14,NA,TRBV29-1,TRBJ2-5,CSVPSQGLIETQYF,TGCAGCGTCCCCTCGCAGGGGTTGATAGAGACCCAGTACTTC
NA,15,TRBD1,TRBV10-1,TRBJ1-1,CASSELTEGQRKAFF,TGCGCCAGCAGTGAGTTAACGGAGGGACAGCGGAAAGCTTTCTTT
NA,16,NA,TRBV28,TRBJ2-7,CASSRPGGGSKYEQYF,TGTGCCAGCAGCCGGCCGGGGGGCGGGAGTAAATACGAGCAGTACTTC
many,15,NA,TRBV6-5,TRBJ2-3,CASSYSGARTDTQYF,TGTGCCAGCAGTTACTCGGGGGCACGCACAGATACGCAGTATTTT
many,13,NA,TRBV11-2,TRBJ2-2,CASSLDRAGELFF,TGTGCCAGCAGCTTAGATAGAGCCGGGGAGCTGTTTTTT
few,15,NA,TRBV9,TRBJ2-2,CASSVAAESTGELFF,TGTGCCAGCAGCGTAGCGGCAGAAAGCACCGGGGAGCTGTTTTTT
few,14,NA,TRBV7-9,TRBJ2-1,CASSTTGSNNEQFF,TGTGCCAGCAGCACTACCGGGTCCAACAATGAGCAGTTCTTC
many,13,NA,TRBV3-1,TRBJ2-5,CASSQDGGWGQYF,TGTGCCAGCAGCCAAGATGGAGGCTGGGGCCAGTACTTC
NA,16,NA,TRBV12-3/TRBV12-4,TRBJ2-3,CASTTSWGEVTDTQYF,TGTGCCAGCACTACCTCGTGGGGGGAGGTAACAGATACGCAGTATTTT
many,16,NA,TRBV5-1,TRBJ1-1,CASSIHPGTPNTEAFF,TGCGCCAGCAGCATTCACCCCGGGACACCCAACACTGAAGCTTTCTTT
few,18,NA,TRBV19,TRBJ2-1,CASSISTTSYPSYNEQFF,TGTGCCAGTAGTATATCTACAACTAGCTACCCCTCCTACAATGAGCAGTTCTTC
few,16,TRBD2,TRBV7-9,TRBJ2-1,CASNTLGRGSYNEQFF,TGTGCCAGCAACACCCTAGGGAGGGGCTCCTACAATGAGCAGTTCTTC
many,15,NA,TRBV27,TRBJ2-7,CASSTTPGRSYEQYF,TGTGCCAGCAGTACCACCCCAGGGCGCTCCTACGAGCAGTACTTC
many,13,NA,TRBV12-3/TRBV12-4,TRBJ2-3,CAGRDSGTDTQYF,TGTGCCGGACGGGACTCTGGCACAGATACGCAGTATTTT
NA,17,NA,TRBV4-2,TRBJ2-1,CASKEGGSSSSYNEQFF,TGTGCCAGCAAGGAGGGCGGCAGTTCAAGCTCCTACAATGAGCAGTTCTTC
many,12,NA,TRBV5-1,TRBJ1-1,CASSWDITEAFF,TGCGCCAGCAGCTGGGACATTACTGAAGCTTTCTTT
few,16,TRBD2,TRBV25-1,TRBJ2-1,CASSQPSTGGRGEQFF,TGTGCCAGCAGCCAGCCTTCGACTGGGGGGAGGGGTGAGCAGTTCTTC
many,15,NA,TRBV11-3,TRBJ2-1,CASSLSRTAFNEQFF,TGTGCCAGCAGCTTATCGCGGACGGCCTTCAATGAGCAGTTCTTC
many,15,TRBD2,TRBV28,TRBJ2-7,CASRLGLTSGVAWYF,TGTGCCAGCAGATTAGGGCTAACTAGCGGGGTCGCCTGGTACTTC
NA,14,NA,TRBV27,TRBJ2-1,CASSLWSGTSEQFF,TGTGCCAGCAGTTTGTGGTCGGGTACAAGTGAGCAGTTCTTC
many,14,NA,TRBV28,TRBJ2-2,CASSLGGVVGELFF,TGTGCCAGCAGTTTAGGAGGGGTAGTCGGGGAGCTGTTTTTT
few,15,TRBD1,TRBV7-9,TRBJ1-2,CASSLGTGSVYGYTF,TGTGCCAGCAGCTTAGGGACAGGGTCAGTCTATGGCTACACCTTC
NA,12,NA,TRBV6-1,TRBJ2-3,CASSPVRDTQYF,TGTGCCAGCAGTCCCGTTAGGGATACGCAGTATTTT
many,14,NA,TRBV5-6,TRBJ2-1,CASSLDRDWNEQFF,TGTGCCAGCAGCTTGGACAGGGACTGGAATGAGCAGTTCTTC
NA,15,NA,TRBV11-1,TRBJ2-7,CASSLLWETSYEQYF,TGTGCCAGCAGCTTATTGTGGGAGACTTCCTACGAGCAGTACTTC
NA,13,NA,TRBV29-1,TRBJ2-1,CSVAASEYNEQFF,TGCAGCGTTGCGGCTAGCGAATACAATGAGCAGTTCTTC
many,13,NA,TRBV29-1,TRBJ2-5,CSVGFPTWETQYF,TGCAGCGTTGGATTCCCTACATGGGAGACCCAGTACTTC
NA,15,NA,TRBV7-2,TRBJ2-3,CASSLRGAAADTQYF,TGTGCCAGCAGCTTACGCGGGGCAGCGGCAGATACGCAGTATTTT
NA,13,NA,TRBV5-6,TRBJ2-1,CASSLAGGLEQFF,TGTGCCAGCAGCTTGGCCGGGGGGCTAGAGCAGTTCTTC
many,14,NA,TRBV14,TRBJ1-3,CASSHPGSGNTIYF,TGTGCCAGCAGCCATCCAGGGTCCGGAAACACCATATATTTT